The TCR beta chain under discussion was sequenced for a study of blood T cell repertoires in COVID-19. TCRdb's copy holds only in-frame clones and misses some; the assay was immunoSEQ multiplex PCR. Of approximately 76,000 clones in the sample, 80% to 90% are singletons; the top ten hold roughly a sixth. The CDR3 runs to 16 residues. Trimming removed 4 bases at V and 6 bases at J, with 19 bases between. In germline, CDR1 is LGHDT, CDR2 YNNKEL (reference sequence). Sequencing was done on a sample of peripheral blood. The chain combines TRBV3-1 (or the pseudogene TRBV3-2) with TRBJ2-1; maybe TRBD2 (7 bases). The TCR was taken from a man of 80 years or more in a cohort sampled during active COVID-19. CDR3 in amino acids: CASSPGLPGGGNEQFF. In DNA form, the CDR3 reads TGTGCCAGCAGCCCGGGGTTGCCGGGGGGCGGCAATGAGCAGTTCTTC.